This entry describes one TCR beta chain. Trimming left V 6 bases short and J 6 bases short, with 9 bases between. CDR1 MDHEN and CDR2 SYDVKM come from the germline V gene. The CDR3 length is 11 residues. The sample originates from a study of blood T cell repertoires in COVID-19. Study background: The United States, Italy and Spain provided the acute and convalescent COVID-19 samples.

Libraries were prepared by immunoSEQ multiplex PCR; TCRdb keeps only in-frame clonotypes and omits some of them. Of around 46,000 clones listed, about 77% were seen once; the top ten hold around 19%. The chain employs TRBV28 and TRBJ2-7; no definite D call. The sequence was collected from a human donor with active or convalescent COVID-19. The donor label of this sample is uncertain. Sequences were obtained from peripheral blood. The CDR3 reads CASSSVGEQYF. The DNA for the CDR3 is TGTGCCAGCAGCTCGGTCGGCGAGCAGTACTTC.